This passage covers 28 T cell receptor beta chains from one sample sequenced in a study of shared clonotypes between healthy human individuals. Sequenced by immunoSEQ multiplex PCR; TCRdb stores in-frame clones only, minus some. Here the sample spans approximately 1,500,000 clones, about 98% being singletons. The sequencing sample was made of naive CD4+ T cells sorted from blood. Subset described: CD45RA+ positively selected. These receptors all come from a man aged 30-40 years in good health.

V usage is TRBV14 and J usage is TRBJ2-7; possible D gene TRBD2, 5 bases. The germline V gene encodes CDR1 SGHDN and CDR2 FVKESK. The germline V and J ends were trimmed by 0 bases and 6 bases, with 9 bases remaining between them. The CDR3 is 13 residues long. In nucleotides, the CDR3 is TGTGCCAGCAGCCAAGAATTGGGAGCCGAGCAGTACTTC. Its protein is CASSQELGAEQYF.

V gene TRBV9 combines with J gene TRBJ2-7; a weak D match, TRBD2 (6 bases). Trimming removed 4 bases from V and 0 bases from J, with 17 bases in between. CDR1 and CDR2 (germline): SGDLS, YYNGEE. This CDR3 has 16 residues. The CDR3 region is CASSRLSGGSSYEQYF. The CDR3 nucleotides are TGTGCCAGCAGCAGACTTAGCGGAGGGAGCTCCTACGAGCAGTACTTC. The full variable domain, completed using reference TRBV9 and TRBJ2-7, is DSGVTQTPKHLITATGQRVTLRCSPRSGDLSVYWYQQSLDQGLQFLIQYYNGEERAKGNILERFSAQQFPDLHSELNLSSLELGDSALYFCASSRLSGGSSYEQYFGPGTRLTVT.

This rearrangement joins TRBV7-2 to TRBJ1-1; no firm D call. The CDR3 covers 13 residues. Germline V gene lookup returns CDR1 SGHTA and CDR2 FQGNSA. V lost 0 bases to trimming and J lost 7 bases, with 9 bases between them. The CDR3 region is CASSLAGRREAFF. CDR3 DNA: TGTGCCAGCAGCTTAGCCGGGCGGCGTGAAGCTTTCTTT.

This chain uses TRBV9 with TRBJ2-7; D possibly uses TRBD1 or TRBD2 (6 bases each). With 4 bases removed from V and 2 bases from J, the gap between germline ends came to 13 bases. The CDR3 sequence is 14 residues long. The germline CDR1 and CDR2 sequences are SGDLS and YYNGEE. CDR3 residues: CASSPTGGTYEQYF. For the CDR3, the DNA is TGTGCCAGCAGCCCGACAGGCGGGACCTACGAGCAGTACTTC.

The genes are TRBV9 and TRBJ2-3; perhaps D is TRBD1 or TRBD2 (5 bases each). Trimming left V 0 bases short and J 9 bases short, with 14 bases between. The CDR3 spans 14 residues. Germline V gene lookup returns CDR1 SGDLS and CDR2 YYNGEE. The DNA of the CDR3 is TGTGCCAGCAGCGTAGAGGACTCGCCAGGGACGCAGTATTTT. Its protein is CASSVEDSPGTQYF.

This CDR3 reads CASSGDSTYEQYF. CDR3 coding DNA: TGTGCCAGCAGTGGGGACAGTACCTACGAGCAGTACTTC. This chain uses TRBV27 with TRBJ2-7, with 7 bases identical to TRBD1. The germline V gene has CDR1 MNHEY and CDR2 SMNVEV (reference sequence). With 5 bases clipped from V and 2 bases from J, the junction kept 3 bases outside the gene matches. This CDR3 is 13 amino acids long.

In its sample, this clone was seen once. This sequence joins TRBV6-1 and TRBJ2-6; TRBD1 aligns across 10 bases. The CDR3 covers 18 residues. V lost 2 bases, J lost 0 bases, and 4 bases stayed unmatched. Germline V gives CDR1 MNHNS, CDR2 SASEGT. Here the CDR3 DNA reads TGTGCCAGCAGTGAATGGGACAGGGGCTTCTCTGGGGCCAACGTCCTGACTTTC. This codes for CASSEWDRGFSGANVLTF.

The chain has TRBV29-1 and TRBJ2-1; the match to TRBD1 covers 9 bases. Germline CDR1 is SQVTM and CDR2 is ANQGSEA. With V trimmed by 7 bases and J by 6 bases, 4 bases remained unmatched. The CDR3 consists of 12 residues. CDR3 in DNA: TGCAGCGCACTGACAGGGGGCAATGAGCAGTTCTTC. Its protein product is CSALTGGNEQFF.

For the CDR3, the DNA is TGTGCCAGTAGTATAAAGTGGGGACTAGCGGGAGTAAATGAGCAGTTCTTC. Its protein product is CASSIKWGLAGVNEQFF. The J gene is TRBJ2-1, the V gene TRBV19, with 14 positions matching TRBD2. Per germline, CDR1 LNHDA and CDR2 SQIVND (reference sequence). The CDR3 has 17 amino acids. V lost 2 bases to trimming and J lost 7 bases; unmatched junction nucleotides: 7.

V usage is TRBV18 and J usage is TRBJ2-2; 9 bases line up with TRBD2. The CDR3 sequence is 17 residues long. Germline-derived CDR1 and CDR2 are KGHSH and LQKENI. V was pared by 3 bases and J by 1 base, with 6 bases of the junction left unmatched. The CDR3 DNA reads TGTGCCAGCTCACCCACTAGCGGGCACGGGAACACCGGGGAGCTGTTTTTT. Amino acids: CASSPTSGHGNTGELFF.

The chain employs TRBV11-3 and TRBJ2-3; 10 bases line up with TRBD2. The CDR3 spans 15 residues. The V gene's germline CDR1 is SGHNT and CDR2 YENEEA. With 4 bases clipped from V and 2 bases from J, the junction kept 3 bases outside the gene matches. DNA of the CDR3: TGTGCCAGCAGCTCTAGCGGGAGTTACACAGATACGCAGTATTTT. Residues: CASSSSGSYTDTQYF.

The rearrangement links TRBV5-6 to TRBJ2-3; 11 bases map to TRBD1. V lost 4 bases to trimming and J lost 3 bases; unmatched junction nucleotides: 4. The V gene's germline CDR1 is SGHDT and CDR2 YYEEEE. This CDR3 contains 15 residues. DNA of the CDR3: TGTGCCAGCAGCGCAGGACAGGGGGCAACAGATACGCAGTATTTT. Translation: CASSAGQGATDTQYF.

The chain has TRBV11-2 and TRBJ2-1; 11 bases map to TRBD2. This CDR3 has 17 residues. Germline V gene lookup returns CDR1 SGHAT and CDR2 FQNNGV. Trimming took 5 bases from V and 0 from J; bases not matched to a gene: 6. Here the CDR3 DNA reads TGTGCCAGCAGCAAGCGACTAGCGGGGTACTCCTACAATGAGCAGTTCTTC. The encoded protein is CASSKRLAGYSYNEQFF.

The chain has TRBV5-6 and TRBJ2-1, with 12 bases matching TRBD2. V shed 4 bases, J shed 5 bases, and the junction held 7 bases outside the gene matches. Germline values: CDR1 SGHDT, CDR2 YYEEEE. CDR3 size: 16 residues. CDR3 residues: CASSPTSGRGDNEQFF. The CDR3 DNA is TGTGCCAGCAGCCCGACTAGCGGGAGAGGGGACAATGAGCAGTTCTTC. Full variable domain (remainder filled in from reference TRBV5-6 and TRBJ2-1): DAGVTQSPTHLIKTRGQQVTLRCSPKSGHDTVSWYQQALGQGPQFIFQYYEEEERQRGNFPDRFSGHQFPNYSSELNVNALLLGDSALYLCASSPTSGRGDNEQFFGPGTRLTVL.

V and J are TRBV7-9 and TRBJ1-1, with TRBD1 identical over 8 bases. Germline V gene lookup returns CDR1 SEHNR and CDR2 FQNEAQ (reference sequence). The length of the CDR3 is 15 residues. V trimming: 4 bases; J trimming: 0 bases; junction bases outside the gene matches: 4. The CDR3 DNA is TGTGCCAGCAGCTCAGGGGGCGCCATGAACACTGAAGCTTTCTTT. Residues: CASSSGGAMNTEAFF.

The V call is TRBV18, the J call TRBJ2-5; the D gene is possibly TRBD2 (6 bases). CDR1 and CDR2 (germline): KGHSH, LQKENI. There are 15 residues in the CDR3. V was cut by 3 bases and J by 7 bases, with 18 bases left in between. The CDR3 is CASSPPGIGRGTQYF. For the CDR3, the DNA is TGTGCCAGCTCACCTCCCGGCATCGGGAGAGGGACCCAGTACTTC. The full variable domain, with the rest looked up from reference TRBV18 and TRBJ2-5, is NAGVMQNPRHLVRRRGQEARLRCSPMKGHSHVYWYRQLPEEGLKFMVYLQKENIIDESGMPKERFSAEFPKEGPSILRIQQVVRGDSAAYFCASSPPGIGRGTQYFGPGTRLLVL.

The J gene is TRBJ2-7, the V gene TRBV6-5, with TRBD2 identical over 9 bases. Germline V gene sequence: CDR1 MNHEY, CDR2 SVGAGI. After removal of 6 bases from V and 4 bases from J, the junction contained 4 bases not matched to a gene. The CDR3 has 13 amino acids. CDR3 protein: CASRRSGGYEQYF. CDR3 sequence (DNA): TGTGCCAGCAGGAGGAGCGGGGGGTACGAGCAGTACTTC.

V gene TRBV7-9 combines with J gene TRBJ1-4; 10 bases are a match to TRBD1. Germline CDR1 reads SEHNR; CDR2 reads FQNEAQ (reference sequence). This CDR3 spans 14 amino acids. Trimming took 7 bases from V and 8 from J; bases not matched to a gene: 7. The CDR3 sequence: CASTSGTGEEKLFF. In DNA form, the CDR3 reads TGTGCCAGCACTTCCGGGACAGGGGAAGAAAAACTGTTTTTT.

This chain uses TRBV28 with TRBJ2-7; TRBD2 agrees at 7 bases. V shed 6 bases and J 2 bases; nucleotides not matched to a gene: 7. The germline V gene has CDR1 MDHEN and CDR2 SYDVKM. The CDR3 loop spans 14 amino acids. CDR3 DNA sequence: TGTGCCAGCAGCGACGGGACTACCGCCTACGAGCAGTACTTC. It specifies CASSDGTTAYEQYF.

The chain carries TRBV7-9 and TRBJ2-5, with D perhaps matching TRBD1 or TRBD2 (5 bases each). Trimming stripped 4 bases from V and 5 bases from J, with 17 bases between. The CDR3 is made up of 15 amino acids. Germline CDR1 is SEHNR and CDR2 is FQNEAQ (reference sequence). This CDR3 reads CASSYQPGPSETQYF. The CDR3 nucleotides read TGTGCCAGCAGCTACCAACCGGGACCCAGCGAGACCCAGTACTTC. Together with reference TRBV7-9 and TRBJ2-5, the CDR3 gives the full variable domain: DTGVSQNPRHKITKRGQNVTFRCDPISEHNRLYWYRQTLGQGPEFLTYFQNEAQLEKSRLLSDRFSAERPKGSFSTLEIQRTEQGDSAMYLCASSYQPGPSETQYFGPGTRLLVL.

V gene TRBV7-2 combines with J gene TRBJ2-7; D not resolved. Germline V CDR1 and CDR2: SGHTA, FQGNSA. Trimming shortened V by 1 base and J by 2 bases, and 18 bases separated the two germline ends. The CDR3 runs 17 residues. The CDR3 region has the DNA TGTGCCAGCAGCTTAGGGAGCCAAGGCCTACGCGCCTACGAGCAGTACTTC. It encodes CASSLGSQGLRAYEQYF.

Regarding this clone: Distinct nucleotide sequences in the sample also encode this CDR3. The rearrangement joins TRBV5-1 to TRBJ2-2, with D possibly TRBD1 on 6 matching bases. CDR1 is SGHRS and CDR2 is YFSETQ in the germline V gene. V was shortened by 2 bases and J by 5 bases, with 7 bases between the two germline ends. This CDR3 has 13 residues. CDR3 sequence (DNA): TGCGCCAGCAGCTTACAGGGAACCGGGGAGCTGTTTTTT. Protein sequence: CASSLQGTGELFF.

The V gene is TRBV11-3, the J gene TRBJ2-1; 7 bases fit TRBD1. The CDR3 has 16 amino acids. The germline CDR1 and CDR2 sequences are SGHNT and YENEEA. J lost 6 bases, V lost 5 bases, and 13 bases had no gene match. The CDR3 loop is CASSSPRDSNSNEQFF. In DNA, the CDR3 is TGTGCCAGCAGCAGCCCCCGGGACAGCAATAGCAATGAGCAGTTCTTC. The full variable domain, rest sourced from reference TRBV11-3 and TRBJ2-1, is EAGVVQSPRYKIIEKKQPVAFWCNPISGHNTLYWYLQNLGQGPELLIRYENEEAVDDSQLPKDRFSAERLKGVDSTLKIQPAELGDSAVYLCASSSPRDSNSNEQFFGPGTRLTVL.

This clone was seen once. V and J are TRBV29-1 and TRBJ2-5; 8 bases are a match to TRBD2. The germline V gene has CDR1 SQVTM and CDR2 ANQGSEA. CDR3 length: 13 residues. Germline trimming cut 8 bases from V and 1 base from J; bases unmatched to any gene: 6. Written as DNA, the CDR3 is TGCAGCTCTTTTAGCGGGGCCCAAGAGACCCAGTACTTC. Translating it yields CSSFSGAQETQYF.

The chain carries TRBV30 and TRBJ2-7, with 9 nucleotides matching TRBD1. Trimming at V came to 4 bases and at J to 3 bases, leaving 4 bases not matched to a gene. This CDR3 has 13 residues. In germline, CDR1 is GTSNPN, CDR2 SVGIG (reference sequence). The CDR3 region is CAWTPDRGYEQYF. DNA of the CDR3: TGTGCCTGGACCCCGGACAGGGGCTACGAGCAGTACTTC.

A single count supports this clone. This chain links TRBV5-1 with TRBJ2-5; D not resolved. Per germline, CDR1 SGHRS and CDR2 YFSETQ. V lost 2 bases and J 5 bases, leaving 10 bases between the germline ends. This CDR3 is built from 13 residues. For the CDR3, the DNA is TGCGCCAGCAGCTTCACCTCATCGGAGACCCAGTACTTC. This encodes CASSFTSSETQYF. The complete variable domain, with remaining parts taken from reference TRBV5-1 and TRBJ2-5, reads KAGVTQTPRYLIKTRGQQVTLSCSPISGHRSVSWYQQTPGQGLQFLFEYFSETQRNKGNFPGRFSGRQFSNSRSEMNVSTLELGDSALYLCASSFTSSETQYFGPGTRLLVL.

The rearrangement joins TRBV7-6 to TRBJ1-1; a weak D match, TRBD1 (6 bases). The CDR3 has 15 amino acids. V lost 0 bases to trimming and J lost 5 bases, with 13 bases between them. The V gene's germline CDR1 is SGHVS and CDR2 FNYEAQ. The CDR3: CASSLAGGRRTEAFF. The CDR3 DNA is TGTGCCAGCAGCTTAGCCGGGGGGCGGCGAACTGAAGCTTTCTTT.

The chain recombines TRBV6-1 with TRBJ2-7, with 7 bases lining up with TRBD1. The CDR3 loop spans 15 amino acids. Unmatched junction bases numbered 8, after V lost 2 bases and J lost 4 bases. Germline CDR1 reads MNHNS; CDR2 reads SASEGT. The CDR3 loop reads CASSESGGQLYEQYF. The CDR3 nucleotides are TGTGCCAGCAGTGAATCAGGGGGTCAATTGTACGAGCAGTACTTC.